This T cell receptor (beta chain) is drawn from a study of T-cell reconstitution after alpha-beta-depleted transplantation in children. This clonotype turned up a few times. The CDR3 contains 16 residues. V shed 5 bases, J shed 5 bases, and the junction held 9 bases outside the gene matches. Unique molecular identifiers were incorporated during preparation of the TCRbeta library. MiXCR was run by TCRdb on the PCR reads, yielding one entry per CDR3 protein. The sample carries roughly 400,000 distinct CDR3 sequences, about 20% recorded once. This specimen was PBMCs from the stem cell graft donor, taken from the stem cell graft. The rearrangement joins TRBV12-3 or TRBV12-4 to TRBJ2-3, with 11 bases aligning to TRBD1. This clonotype originated in a human donor who donated a stem cell graft to a child with acute myeloid leukemia. The CDR3 sequence: CASSLKDRGRIDTQYF. The CDR3 DNA reads TGTGCCAGCAGTCTAAAGGACAGGGGGCGAATAGATACGCAGTATTTT.